The 3 T cell receptor beta chains below were found in one sample sequenced in a study of blood T cells in healthy people across ages. Then a second PCR, running about 7 to 11 cycles, was carried out with a sample-barcoded 5' primer and a J-beta primer mix. TCRdb recomputed calls from the 5' RACE reads with MiXCR, one row per CDR3 protein. Found here are 700,000 to 900,000 distinct CDR3 sequences, roughly 24% of them singletons; the top ten hold around 3%. These sequences were also reported in another study, on T cells of mothers and their children.

The sample comprised blood. Source of these receptors: a boy younger than 18 in good health.

The chain couples TRBV5-4 to TRBJ2-1; 7 nucleotides line up with TRBD2. The J call may be mistaken, given a closer DNA end match to TRBJ2-7. CDR1 and CDR2 (germline): SGHNT, YYREEE (reference sequence). The CDR3 is 14 residues long. The CDR3 DNA is TGTGCCAGCAGCGTGGGGGGGGAGCTTACCGAGCAGTACTTC. Its protein is CASSVGGELTEQYF.

This clonotype came up a few times. The chain combines TRBV12-3 or TRBV12-4 with TRBJ1-2; D might be TRBD1 (5 bases). The CDR3 extends over 13 amino acids. V lost 5 bases, J lost 8 bases, and 15 bases lay in between. In nucleotides, the CDR3 is TGTGCCAGCAGTCCTGTTCCGGGGCACGGCTACACCTTC. Translation: CASSPVPGHGYTF.

CDR3 residues: CASRAPGQGPYTF. In nucleotides, the CDR3 is TGTGCCAGCAGGGCGCCAGGACAGGGACCCTACACCTTC. V is TRBV5-5 and J is TRBJ1-2, with TRBD1 identical over 8 bases. In germline, CDR1 is SGHKS, CDR2 YYEKEE (reference sequence). With 5 bases clipped from V and 10 bases from J, the junction kept 10 bases outside the gene matches. CDR3 length equals 13 residues.